Shown below are 21 T cell receptor beta chains from a single sample sequenced in a study of CD8 T cells in Susac syndrome. An input of about 0.5 to 1 ug of RNA was subjected to reverse transcription using random hexamers. MiXCR, run by TCRdb on the immunoSEQ multiplex PCR reads, gives a single entry per CDR3 protein. This repertoire shows roughly 120,000 distinct CDR3 sequences, 85% to 95% found once; its top ten account for about 0.09%. The sample taken for sequencing was CD4+ T cells from PBMCs. The source is a human donor with multiple sclerosis.

The chain carries TRBV28 and TRBJ1-1; 7 bases are a match to TRBD1. V gave up 7 bases and J gave up 4 bases; unmatched junction bases: 6. The length of the CDR3 is 13 residues. Germline CDR1 reads MDHEN; CDR2 reads SYDVKM. The CDR3 reads CASTAPGGTEAFF. The CDR3, as DNA: TGTGCCAGCACCGCACCAGGGGGCACTGAAGCTTTCTTT.

The chain uses TRBV6-2 or TRBV6-3 and TRBJ2-7; no clear D. Trimming took 0 bases from V and 4 from J, leaving 7 bases between them. This CDR3 has 13 amino acids. CDR1 and CDR2 (germline): MNHEY, SVGEGT. The CDR3 nucleotides are TGTGCCAGCAGTTACTCGGGCGTATACGAGCAGTACTTC. As protein: CASSYSGVYEQYF.

This clonotype showed up just once. The V call is TRBV3-1, the J call TRBJ2-5; D possibly corresponds to TRBD2 (6 bases). The V gene lost 0 bases and the J gene lost 5 bases, with 13 bases spanning the gap. The germline V gene has CDR1 LGHDT and CDR2 YNNKEL (reference sequence). This CDR3 contains 15 residues. The CDR3 spells CASSQDLAGRETQYF. DNA for the CDR3: TGTGCCAGCAGCCAAGATTTGGCGGGGCGGGAGACCCAGTACTTC.

CDR3: CASSPLPSRGQETQYF. The DNA of the CDR3 is TGTGCCAGCTCACCACTGCCCTCTAGGGGCCAAGAGACCCAGTACTTC. This chain connects TRBV18 to TRBJ2-5; D is perhaps TRBD1 (5 bases). Germline V lookup: CDR1 KGHSH, CDR2 LQKENI. V was trimmed by 1 base and J by 1 base, leaving 13 bases between them. The CDR3 extends over 16 amino acids. Supplemented by reference TRBV18 and TRBJ2-5, the full variable domain reads NAGVMQNPRHLVRRRGQEARLRCSPMKGHSHVYWYRQLPEEGLKFMVYLQKENIIDESGMPKERFSAEFPKEGPSILRIQQVVRGDSAAYFCASSPLPSRGQETQYFGPGTRLLVL.

The chain links TRBV12-3 or TRBV12-4 to TRBJ2-1, with D possibly being TRBD2 (6 bases). The CDR3 consists of 17 residues. V lost 3 bases and J lost 5, with 20 bases in between. The CDR3 DNA is TGTGCCAGCAGTTTCCGGCGGGACCGAAAAGCCCACAATGAGCAGTTCTTC. Protein product: CASSFRRDRKAHNEQFF.

The chain is built from TRBV7-7 and TRBJ2-5, with a weak D call TRBD2 (6 bases). CDR1 is SSHAT, CDR2 FNYEAQ, per germline (reference sequence). CDR3 length: 17 residues. Trimming left V 5 bases short and J 5 bases short, with 24 bases between. The CDR3 loop is CASSKGPGLALGETQYF. The CDR3 nucleotides read TGTGCCAGCAGCAAGGGGCCGGGACTGGCACTCGGGGAGACCCAGTACTTC. Variable domain in full (rest from reference TRBV7-7 and TRBJ2-5): GAGVSQSPRYKVTKRGQDVTLRCDPISSHATLYWYQQALGQGPEFLTYFNYEAQPDKSGLPSDRFSAERPEGSISTLTIQRTEQRDSAMYRCASSKGPGLALGETQYFGPGTRLLVL.

This chain joins TRBV20-1 and TRBJ2-1; 8 bases line up with TRBD2. The V segment lost 4 bases and the J segment 0 bases; nucleotides outside the gene matches: 8. Germline assignment: CDR1 DFQATT and CDR2 SNEGSKA (reference sequence). The CDR3 extends over 16 amino acids. The CDR3 region is CSATGTRVGSYNEQFF. As DNA, the CDR3 is TGCAGTGCTACCGGGACTAGGGTCGGCTCCTACAATGAGCAGTTCTTC.

The J gene is TRBJ1-2, the V gene TRBV27; 7 bases map to TRBD1. The CDR3 length is 14 residues. V shed 7 bases, J shed 1 base, and the junction held 6 bases outside the gene matches. Germline V gives CDR1 MNHEY, CDR2 SMNVEV (reference sequence). The CDR3 nucleotides read TGTGCCAGCAAACAGGGGAGGGGTAACTATGGCTACACCTTC. Its protein is CASKQGRGNYGYTF.

The V call is TRBV4-1, the J call TRBJ1-5; D is possibly TRBD1 (6 bases). The CDR3 extends over 16 amino acids. Trimming left V 4 bases short and J 4 bases short, with 17 bases between. Germline V lookup: CDR1 MGHRA, CDR2 YSYEKL. The CDR3 spells CASSRSYGQPNQPQHF. CDR3 DNA: TGCGCCAGCAGCCGCAGCTACGGACAGCCAAATCAGCCCCAGCATTTT.

The chain links TRBV20-1 to TRBJ2-1; D not certain. CDR1 and CDR2 from the germline V gene are DFQATT and SNEGSKA (reference sequence). Deletions cut 6 bases from V and 8 bases from J, with 20 bases between. This CDR3 is built from 14 residues. The CDR3 sequence: CSAPGPNTVYEQFF. The DNA for the CDR3 is TGCAGTGCCCCCGGGCCCAACACGGTCTATGAGCAGTTCTTC.

This chain connects TRBV27 to TRBJ1-5, with D possibly matching TRBD1 (5 bases). CDR3 size: 13 residues. Germline CDR1 MNHEY, CDR2 SMNVEV (reference sequence). Trimming took 10 bases from V and 8 from J, leaving 18 bases between them. The CDR3 nucleotides are TGTGCCATTCGGGGGGAAGGTAGCGAGCCCCAGCATTTT. This sequence encodes CAIRGEGSEPQHF.

The chain employs TRBV24-1 and TRBJ2-1, with D possibly TRBD2 on 7 matching bases. V gave up 3 bases and J gave up 4 bases, with 21 bases separating them. This CDR3 contains 18 residues. Germline V gene data show CDR1 as KGHDR and CDR2 as SFDVKD. CDR3 DNA sequence: TGTGCCACCAGTGATCCGAAAGCGGGCGGGGGCCTATACAATGAGCAGTTCTTC. Translation: CATSDPKAGGGLYNEQFF.

This chain connects TRBV29-1 to TRBJ1-1; no reliable D call. Trimming left V 5 bases short and J 5 bases short, with 9 bases between. Germline loops: CDR1 SQVTM, CDR2 ANQGSEA. The CDR3 loop spans 11 amino acids. The CDR3 loop reads CSVSERTEAFF. The CDR3 DNA sequence: TGCAGCGTTAGTGAAAGGACTGAAGCTTTCTTT. The full variable domain, completed using reference TRBV29-1 and TRBJ1-1, is SAVISQKPSRDICQRGTSLTIQCQVDSQVTMMFWYRQQPGQSLTLIATANQGSEATYESGFVIDKFPISRPNLTFSTLTVSNMSPEDSSIYLCSVSERTEAFFGQGTRLTVV.

In the case of this clonotype: Likely a read error: the CDR3 ends without its conserved phenylalanine or tryptophan. The gene calls are TRBV12-5 and TRBJ1-3; D gene ambiguous. Trimming cost V 2 bases and J 0 bases, with 8 bases left between them. Germline-derived CDR1 and CDR2 are LGHNT and FRNRAP. The CDR3 spans 15 residues. The DNA for the CDR3 is TGTGCTAGTGGTTTGCCGTTGTTCTCTGGAAACACCATATATTCT. As protein: CASGLPLFSGNTIYS.

This clonotype was seen just once. J is TRBJ1-5 and V is TRBV20-1; 7 bases match TRBD1. J gave up 16 bases and V 3 bases, and 15 bases lay outside the gene matches. The CDR3 extends over 13 amino acids. Germline values: CDR1 DFQATT, CDR2 SNEGSKA (reference sequence). The CDR3 nucleotides are TGCAGTGCTAGTTCACAGGGGTACCCGCAGATTCATTTT. Protein sequence: CSASSQGYPQIHF.

The chain uses TRBV29-1 and TRBJ2-7; D possibly corresponds to TRBD1 (5 bases). Germline CDR1 and CDR2: SQVTM and ANQGSEA. Trimming took 5 bases from V and 3 from J, leaving 14 bases between them. This CDR3 contains 13 residues. This chain's CDR3 is CSVSLGALYEQYF. Here the CDR3 DNA reads TGCAGCGTTTCGCTAGGGGCCCTCTACGAGCAGTACTTC.

DNA for the CDR3: TGCAGTGCTAGCGGACTATCGGGCCACTATAATTCACCCCTCCACTTT. As protein: CSASGLSGHYNSPLHF. The chain couples TRBV20-1 to TRBJ1-6; unclear D gene. Germline loops: CDR1 DFQATT, CDR2 SNEGSKA (reference sequence). The CDR3 is 16 residues long. The germline V and J ends were trimmed by 3 bases and 3 bases, with 15 bases remaining between them.

The J gene is TRBJ1-1, the V gene TRBV7-9, with 10 bases lining up with TRBD1. CDR3 size: 14 residues. V dropped 2 bases and J dropped 8; count of bases not matched to a gene: 5. The germline CDR1 and CDR2 sequences are SEHNR and FQNEAQ (reference sequence). The CDR3 region has the DNA TGTGCCAGCAGCTTAAGGTGGGACAGGGGAGAAGCTTTCTTT. This encodes CASSLRWDRGEAFF.

The chain is built from TRBV6-2 or TRBV6-3 and TRBJ2-7; 10 nucleotides align to TRBD2. This CDR3 spans 16 amino acids. Germline-derived CDR1 and CDR2 are MNHEY and SVGEGT. The V gene end was trimmed by 2 bases and the J gene end by 6 bases; junction bases not matched to a gene: 10. DNA for the CDR3: TGTGCCAGCAGTTACCCCCTGGGGACTAGCGCCGCCGAGCAGTACTTC. Protein: CASSYPLGTSAAEQYF.

As concerns this clonotype: The junction shows a germline mismatch at one end, possibly a read error. This rearrangement joins TRBV7-2 to TRBJ2-3; D ambiguous. The V gene's germline CDR1 is SGHTA and CDR2 FQGNSA. This CDR3 has 14 amino acids. The CDR3 DNA is TGTGCCAGCAGCCCCGTTGGCTACACAGACACGCAGTATTTT. The encoded protein is CASSPVGYTDTQYF. The whole variable domain, filled in from reference TRBV7-2 and TRBJ2-3, reads GAGVSQSPSNKVTEKGKDVELRCDPISGHTALYWYRQSLGQGLEFLIYFQGNSAPDKSGLPSDRFSAERTGGSVSTLTIQRTQQEDSAVYLCASSPVGYTDTQYFGPGTRLTVL.

The rearrangement links TRBV6-5 to TRBJ1-4; the D gene is possibly TRBD1 (5 bases). From germline, CDR1 is MNHEY and CDR2 SVGAGI. The CDR3 covers 18 residues. Trimming shortened V by 0 bases and J by 1 base, and 15 bases separated the two germline ends. CDR3 nucleotide sequence: TGTGCCAGCAGTTACTCGGGGCCTCCCGGCAAAACTAATGAAAAACTGTTTTTT. Protein: CASSYSGPPGKTNEKLFF.